The clone carrying this TCR beta chain was observed once. The antigen is undetermined. These data belong to a study of shared clonotypes between healthy human individuals. Turning to the study itself: Per donor, CD8 memory used one plate, CD8 naive used two, CD4 memory used three and CD4 naive used three. Study results and caveats: Owing to a small donor count, the genetic and exposure-history diversity represented was limited. As a rule, naive subsets had a larger estimated richness than memory subsets. Though the depth was large, rarefaction showed that sorted-subset sequencing was incomplete.

Measured with immunoSEQ multiplex PCR; TCRdb has only the in-frame clones, and not every one. The data hold about 2.2 million clones, with approximately 92% observed a single time. In the naive CD8 group, cells lacked CD45RO and were positively selected for CCR7, so terminally differentiated effector memory CD45RA+ cells were left out. CDR1 and CDR2 from the germline V gene are ENHRY and SYGVKD. Trimming took 11 bases from V and 8 from J; bases not matched to a gene: 6. The CDR3 loop spans 12 amino acids. V and J are TRBV10-3 and TRBJ2-1, with TRBD1 matching over 10 bases. The specimen sequenced was naive CD8+ T cells from PBMCs. The sequence was obtained from a man between 18 and 35 years old in good health. Some clones in this sample may be carry-over from other donors' samples. Here the CDR3 DNA reads TGTGCCGCCTCCGGGACAGGGGATGAGCAGTTCTTC. Amino acid sequence: CAASGTGDEQFF.